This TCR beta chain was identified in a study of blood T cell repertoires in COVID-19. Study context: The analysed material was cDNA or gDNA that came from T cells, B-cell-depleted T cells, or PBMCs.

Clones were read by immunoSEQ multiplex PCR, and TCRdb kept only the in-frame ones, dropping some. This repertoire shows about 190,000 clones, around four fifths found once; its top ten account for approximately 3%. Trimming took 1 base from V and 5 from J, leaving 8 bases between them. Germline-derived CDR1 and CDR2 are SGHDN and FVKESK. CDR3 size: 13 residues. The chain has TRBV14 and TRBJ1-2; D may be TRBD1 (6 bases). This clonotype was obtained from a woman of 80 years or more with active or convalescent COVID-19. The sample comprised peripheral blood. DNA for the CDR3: TGTGCCAGCAGCCAAGTGACAGGATATGGCTACACCTTC. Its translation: CASSQVTGYGYTF. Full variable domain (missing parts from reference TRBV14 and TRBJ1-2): EAGVTQFPSHSVIEKGQTVTLRCDPISGHDNLYWYRRVMGKEIKFLLHFVKESKQDESGMPNNRFLAERTGGTYSTLKVQPAELEDSGVYFCASSQVTGYGYTFGSGTRLTVV.